This passage covers 20 T cell receptor beta chains from one sample sequenced in a study of T cell repertoires in cytomegalovirus infection. TCRdb used MiXCR to reprocess the reads, holding one entry per CDR3 protein. The table shows hundreds of thousands of distinct CDR3 sequences, with about 27% occurring only once. The antigens these receptors bind are not known. The sample was cultured PBMCs, taken from culture after CMV antigen stimulation. Receptors were obtained from a human donor in good health (CMV status not recorded). Some clones in this sample may be carry-over from other donors' samples.

The chain couples TRBV11-2 to TRBJ2-3; D gene ambiguous. CDR1 and CDR2 (germline): SGHAT, FQNNGV. The CDR3 runs to 15 residues. Trimming removed 7 bases at V and 2 bases at J, with 16 bases between. The DNA for the CDR3 is TGTGCCAGCAATAGAGGCAGTTCCGACACAGATACGCAGTATTTT. Translated, it gives CASNRGSSDTDTQYF.

This clonotype was detected ten times or more. The chain joins TRBV7-6 to TRBJ2-2; 7 bases map to TRBD2. The V gene's germline CDR1 is SGHVS and CDR2 FNYEAQ. The CDR3 is made up of 17 amino acids. Trimming cost V 0 bases and J 7 bases; bases outside gene matches: 11. The chain's CDR3 is CASSLASGIRNIGELFF. The CDR3 DNA is TGTGCCAGCAGCTTAGCGAGCGGGATCAGGAATATCGGGGAGCTGTTTTTT.

This clonotype occurred a few times. The chain recombines TRBV12-3 or TRBV12-4 with TRBJ1-1; 7 positions agree with TRBD1. The CDR3 has 18 amino acids. The V gene end was trimmed by 5 bases and the J gene end by 0 bases; junction bases not matched to a gene: 15. The CDR3 loop is CASSPPEGQGVMNTEAFF. The CDR3 region has the DNA TGTGCCAGCAGTCCCCCTGAAGGGCAGGGGGTTATGAACACTGAAGCTTTCTTT.

This clonotype was recorded a few times. The rearrangement joins TRBV7-8 to TRBJ2-3; tentatively, D is TRBD1 (5 bases). CDR3 length: 14 residues. V lost 2 bases and J lost 4, with 10 bases in between. CDR1 SGHVS and CDR2 FQNEAQ come from the germline V gene. The CDR3 bases are TGTGCCAGCAGCTTACAGGGATTATCAGATACGCAGTATTTT. It encodes CASSLQGLSDTQYF.

The chain recombines TRBV20-1 with TRBJ1-5; possible D gene TRBD1, 5 bases. Germline V lookup: CDR1 DFQATT, CDR2 SNEGSKA (reference sequence). CDR3 size: 13 residues. V was pared by 6 bases and J by 4 bases, with 13 bases between. Written as DNA, the CDR3 is TGCAGTGCAAACCGGGGGTTAAATCAGCCCCAGCATTTT. Translation gives CSANRGLNQPQHF.

The rearrangement links TRBV10-3 to TRBJ1-1, with TRBD1 identical over 9 bases. Per germline, CDR1 ENHRY and CDR2 SYGVKD. J was trimmed by 1 base and V by 7 bases; bases with no gene match: 10. CDR3 size: 16 residues. The CDR3, as DNA: TGTGCCATCACACCCGGGACAGGGACCACGAACACTGAAGCTTTCTTT. Its translation: CAITPGTGTTNTEAFF.

This clonotype was detected only a few times. The chain employs TRBV5-1 and TRBJ2-1; 7 positions match TRBD2. The CDR3 consists of 16 residues. J lost 7 bases, V lost 3 bases, and 13 bases had no gene match. CDR1 and CDR2 from the germline V gene are SGHRS and YFSETQ. The CDR3 DNA is TGCGCCAGCAGCTGGCCCGGGACTACCCGGGGGAATGAGCAGTTCTTC. Its protein is CASSWPGTTRGNEQFF. Drawing the rest from reference TRBV5-1 and TRBJ2-1, the complete variable domain is KAGVTQTPRYLIKTRGQQVTLSCSPISGHRSVSWYQQTPGQGLQFLFEYFSETQRNKGNFPGRFSGRQFSNSRSEMNVSTLELGDSALYLCASSWPGTTRGNEQFFGPGTRLTVL.

This clonotype was counted only a few times. The rearrangement joins TRBV15 to TRBJ1-5; TRBD1 is a possible D gene (5 bases). The CDR3 is 19 residues long. Trimming shortened V by 0 bases and J by 1 base, and 19 bases separated the two germline ends. From germline, CDR1 is LNHNV and CDR2 YYDKDF (reference sequence). The CDR3 bases are TGTGCCACCAGCAGAGATCAGGTATGGGGGTTGCGGAGCAATCAGCCCCAGCATTTT. This gives the protein CATSRDQVWGLRSNQPQHF.

The chain recombines TRBV7-2 with TRBJ2-7; possibly TRBD1 for D (5 bases). The V and J ends lost 4 bases and 4 bases respectively, with 14 bases between them. The CDR3 loop spans 14 amino acids. Germline V gene sequence: CDR1 SGHTA, CDR2 FQGNSA. Here the CDR3 reads CASSSRTGGYEQYF. In DNA form, the CDR3 reads TGTGCCAGCAGCTCCCGCACAGGTGGTTACGAGCAGTACTTC.

CDR3 sequence: CASSYSAVTEAFF. In nucleotides, the CDR3 is TGTGCCAGCAGTTACTCCGCGGTCACTGAAGCTTTCTTT. The chain is built from TRBV6-8 and TRBJ1-1; D is ambiguous. The CDR3 runs to 13 residues. V was shortened by 0 bases and J by 4 bases, with 6 bases between the two germline ends. CDR1 and CDR2 from the germline V gene are MNHGY and SAAAGT.

The chain employs TRBV11-2 and TRBJ2-7; a possible D gene is TRBD2 (5 bases). CDR3 size: 17 residues. Trimming removed 5 bases at V and 0 bases at J, with 20 bases between. CDR1 SGHAT and CDR2 FQNNGV come from the germline V gene. In DNA, the CDR3 is TGTGCCAGCAGCACTCATCCGGGGAAGAGTTACTCCTACGAGCAGTACTTC. It is translated as CASSTHPGKSYSYEQYF.

V gene TRBV7-6 combines with J gene TRBJ1-1; D uncertain. Germline V gene data show CDR1 as SGHVS and CDR2 as FNYEAQ. The germline V and J ends were trimmed by 1 base and 5 bases, with 8 bases remaining between them. The CDR3 totals 13 residues. CDR3 coding DNA: TGTGCCAGCAGCTTAGTGTGGAAGACTGAAGCTTTCTTT. This translates into CASSLVWKTEAFF.

The chain couples TRBV27 to TRBJ1-6, with a tentative D call TRBD1 (5 bases). Germline V CDR1 and CDR2: MNHEY, SMNVEV (reference sequence). V was cut by 6 bases and J by 4 bases, with 19 bases left in between. This CDR3 has 17 residues. CDR3 DNA sequence: TGTGCCAGCAGCCTCACCGGGACGGGAAGTTATAATTCACCCCTCCACTTT. Translating it yields CASSLTGTGSYNSPLHF.

There are many counts of this clonotype. The chain couples TRBV7-6 to TRBJ2-1; 7 nucleotides line up with TRBD1. Germline CDR1 reads SGHVS; CDR2 reads FNYEAQ. CDR3 size: 15 residues. After removal of 6 bases from V and 0 bases from J, the junction contained 5 bases not matched to a gene. The CDR3 is CASSLTGDSYNEQFF. DNA of the CDR3: TGTGCCAGCAGTCTTACAGGGGACTCCTACAATGAGCAGTTCTTC. Filled out from reference TRBV7-6 and TRBJ2-1, the complete variable domain reads GAGVSQSPRYKVTKRGQDVALRCDPISGHVSLYWYRQALGQGPEFLTYFNYEAQQDKSGLPNDRFSAERPEGSISTLTIQRTEQRDSAMYRCASSLTGDSYNEQFFGPGTRLTVL.

J is TRBJ1-5 and V is TRBV24-1; D is uncertain. Germline V gene sequence: CDR1 KGHDR, CDR2 SFDVKD. Trimming removed 4 bases from V and 3 bases from J, with 6 bases in between. The CDR3 has 13 residues. DNA of the CDR3: TGTGCCACCAGTGAGGGAAACAATCAGCCCCAGCATTTT. As protein: CATSEGNNQPQHF.

In regard to this clonotype: This may be a read error, as it is one base from a much larger clone. The chain joins TRBV7-3 to TRBJ2-1; D is tentatively TRBD1 or TRBD2 (5 bases each). The end of the DNA is better explained by TRBJ2-7, so the J call may be wrong. Germline CDR1 and CDR2: SGHTA and FQGTGA. This CDR3 contains 15 residues. CDR3 in DNA: TGTGCCAGCAGCCCTTTTGGGGACCCCTACAATGAGCAGTACTTC. Protein sequence: CASSPFGDPYNEQYF.

There are a few counts of this clonotype. The CDR3 loop is CSVRGTNTEAFF. CDR3 DNA sequence: TGCAGCGTTCGGGGCACGAACACTGAAGCTTTCTTT. The chain joins TRBV29-1 to TRBJ1-1; a weak D match, TRBD1 (5 bases). V dropped 5 bases and J dropped 1 base, with 8 bases sitting between them. The CDR3 consists of 12 residues. Germline assignment: CDR1 SQVTM and CDR2 ANQGSEA.

The chain has TRBV6-2 or TRBV6-3 and TRBJ2-5; D gene unclear. The ends were cut back, 7 bases at V and 0 bases at J, with 12 bases in the middle. From germline, CDR1 is MNHEY and CDR2 SVGEGT. The CDR3 consists of 14 residues. The CDR3 coding sequence is TGTGCCAGCAAGGACCTTATGTACCAAGAGACCCAGTACTTC. Protein sequence: CASKDLMYQETQYF.

The table lists this clonotype with many counts. CDR3 loop: CASSWTGRDQPQHF. CDR3 DNA: TGTGCCAGCAGCTGGACAGGAAGAGATCAGCCCCAGCATTTT. V is TRBV7-2 and J is TRBJ1-5, with 7 bases lining up with TRBD1. This CDR3 contains 14 residues. V lost 4 bases and J lost 5; bases outside the gene matches: 5. In germline, CDR1 is SGHTA, CDR2 FQGNSA.

This chain links TRBV12-3 or TRBV12-4 with TRBJ2-7; maybe TRBD1 (9 bases). With 4 bases removed from V and 0 bases from J, the gap between germline ends came to 16 bases. CDR3 size: 16 residues. CDR3 in DNA: TGTGCCAGCAGTTCGGGGGGGACAGGGAGCTCCTACGAGCAGTACTTC. Translation: CASSSGGTGSSYEQYF.